A selection of T cell receptor beta chains follows, all from one sample in a study of blood T cell repertoires in COVID-19. Clones were read by immunoSEQ multiplex PCR, and TCRdb kept only the in-frame ones, dropping some. The sample lists approximately 200,000 clones, 94% occurring once. The specimen was peripheral blood. These receptor sequences come from a man aged 25-45 years with COVID-19, enrolled during active disease. Both conserved end residues are part of each CDR3. The order of the fields is J gene, V gene, clone size, CDR3 protein. Not every row has a clone size; where given, it reads once, few, many or a size class.

>TRBJ1-1|TRBV27|few
CANPRRTENTEAFF
>TRBJ1-5|TRBV10-3|.
CAIHNRDRRRQPQHF
>TRBJ1-2|TRBV23-1|.
CASINRTGLF
>TRBJ2-3|TRBV18|.
CASSPKAESTDTQYF
>TRBJ1-5|TRBV19|.
CASSNTGFSNQPQHF
>TRBJ1-6|TRBV2|.
CASSEETGGKSPLHF
>TRBJ2-3|TRBV5-1|.
CASSRAGVRTDTQYF
>TRBJ2-2|TRBV7-9|once
CASSPRTSGVANTGELFF
>TRBJ1-2|TRBV2|.
CASNSDRGGYGYTF
>TRBJ2-1|TRBV7-9|.
CASRPGGRPSSYNEQFF
>TRBJ1-1|TRBV29-1|.
CSVKRQGGGTEAFF
>TRBJ1-2|TRBV9|.
CASSVTPGQGARGYTF
>TRBJ2-2|TRBV10-2|once
CASSETSGGAGPGELFF
>TRBJ1-5|TRBV7-2|.
CASSRDSGGPQHF
>TRBJ1-1|TRBV5-4|.
CASSLDTNTEAFF
>TRBJ1-4|TRBV5-6|.
CASSLIGTDNEKLFF
>TRBJ1-1|TRBV6-5|.
CASSSGDTEAFF
>TRBJ1-1|TRBV5-1|.
CASSLGQGARAFF
>TRBJ1-2|TRBV9|.
CASSVVPLAPGGGYTF
>TRBJ1-5|TRBV6-1|.
CASSGTVVGSNQPQHF
>TRBJ1-1|TRBV4-1|.
CASSQHPGQVNTEAFF
>TRBJ1-2|TRBV10-3|.
CAISVRSGTDSYGYTF
>TRBJ1-5|TRBV15|.
CATSRDNSGNQPQHF
>TRBJ1-1|TRBV2|.
CASRGTAVNTEAFF
>TRBJ1-2|TRBV4-2|.
CASSQDSGGAKSYGYTF
>TRBJ1-2|TRBV5-1|.
CASSLETVRDGYTF
>TRBJ1-1|TRBV5-1|.
CASSSTTANTEAFF
>TRBJ2-2|TRBV2|.
CASSEGTGRGNTGELFF
>TRBJ1-4|TRBV5-1|.
CASSPLRGEKLFF
>TRBJ1-6|TRBV27|once
CASAIDSPYNSPLHF
>TRBJ1-1|TRBV5-4|.
CASSLRDVNTEAFF
>TRBJ1-5|TRBV5-1|.
CASSLDINQPQHF
>TRBJ2-4|TRBV7-9|.
CASSPEGVGGTKNIQYF
>TRBJ2-1|TRBV15|.
CATSQMGGPHEQFF
>TRBJ1-3|TRBV29-1|.
CSVRDSLSGNTIYF
>TRBJ2-7|TRBV6-1|.
CASSEYLYEQYF
>TRBJ1-2|TRBV6-5|.
CASTGADGYTF
>TRBJ2-3|TRBV2|.
CASSSLRGVGDTQYF
>TRBJ1-2|TRBV6-5|.
CASSYSTDIPYGYTF
>TRBJ1-1|TRBV2|.
CASSVQKNTEAFF
>TRBJ2-3|TRBV15|.
CATSREKTGGLDTQYF
>TRBJ1-5|TRBV19|.
CASSIQYGNDRPQHF
>TRBJ2-3|TRBV7-3|.
CASSLTDGAGRLTDTQYF
>TRBJ2-2|TRBV11-2|.
CASSRLVGAGELFF
>TRBJ2-6|TRBV3-1/TRBV3-2|.
CASSQDHSGANVLTF
>TRBJ2-3|TRBV18|.
CASSPDRVSDTQYF